This T cell receptor beta chain emerged from a study of blood T cell repertoires in COVID-19. Across the whole study: Some COVID-19 samples were acute and others convalescent; all came from the United States, Italy and Spain. The analysed material was cDNA or gDNA that came from T cells, B-cell-depleted T cells, or PBMCs.

The CDR3 loop spans 14 amino acids. V dropped 3 bases and J dropped 6 bases, with 18 bases sitting between them. Germline V gene sequence: CDR1 DFQATT, CDR2 SNEGSKA (reference sequence). This clone was seen only once. Recruited during active infection, patients (from Seattle) were subsequently followed longitudinally. As handled by the study authors: Researchers report that nucleated cell counts were estimated from reference gene primer amplification. Method: immunoSEQ multiplex PCR; TCRdb's copy keeps in-frame clones and lacks some. V and J calls and clone size are as listed in that table; D and trimming were resolved from the DNA. The table shows 150,000 to 180,000 clones, with approximately 86% occurring only once.

The TCR was taken from a man aged 60 to 69 with COVID-19, enrolled during active disease. The rearrangement joins TRBV20-1 to TRBJ2-7; D is possibly TRBD2 (6 bases). Specimen: peripheral blood. CDR3 in DNA: TGCAGTGCTAGTGTCACGGGGGTCCAGGCCGAGCAGTACTTC. It translates to CSASVTGVQAEQYF.